This T cell receptor beta chain came from a study of blood T cell repertoires in COVID-19. Overall study context: The analysed material was cDNA or gDNA that came from T cells, B-cell-depleted T cells, or PBMCs.

Trimming took off 3 bases at V and 8 bases at J, with 14 bases between the two ends. Germline values: CDR1 SGHNT, CDR2 YENEEA. The CDR3 contains 14 residues. Authors' analysis steps: It was from reference gene primer amplification that nucleated cell counts were estimated. Only in-frame clones appear in the TCRdb table, and some are missing; sequencing was by immunoSEQ multiplex PCR. V, J and clone size derive from that table, while D and trimming were established from the DNA sequence. The sample lists 150,000 to 200,000 clones, more than 80% seen once, with approximately 8.9% in the top ten. Sequenced: peripheral blood. The source of this sequence is a woman aged 55-70 years with acute or convalescent COVID-19. This chain links TRBV11-3 with TRBJ2-1; a possible D gene is TRBD2 (6 bases). The CDR3 here is CASSFLARIDEQFF. The CDR3 DNA reads as TGTGCCAGCAGCTTCCTAGCGAGAATCGATGAGCAGTTCTTC.